The rows below give T cell receptor beta chains drawn from one sample of a study of beta chain features in type 1 diabetes. This table comes from immunoSEQ multiplex PCR, and its TCRdb copy is limited to in-frame clones, with some not included. The table records roughly 700,000 clones, under 15% of them present only once. The sequenced sample consisted of naive CD4+ T cells from blood. The receptors stem from a man younger than 30 with type 1 diabetes. CDR3s include the opening cysteine and the closing phenylalanine or tryptophan. The order of the fields is CDR3 protein, J gene, V gene.

CASSLSTGGDTQYF,TRBJ2-3,TRBV7-9
CASRSLSGANVLTF,TRBJ2-6,TRBV19
CASSPPFDRGDYGYTF,TRBJ1-2,TRBV6-6
CASSLERDRGQKLFF,TRBJ1-4,TRBV5-6
CASSQVLPPPRRTQYF,TRBJ2-5,TRBV4-1
CSATGETQYF,TRBJ2-5,TRBV20-1
CAWSRVGQNNEKLFF,TRBJ1-4,TRBV30
CASSLSQGYANVLTF,TRBJ2-6,TRBV18
CASTPQAARAETQYF,TRBJ2-5,TRBV19
CASSVGSGGAGETQYF,TRBJ2-5,TRBV9
CASSLGASNNEQFF,TRBJ2-1,TRBV7-3